The clone carrying this T cell receptor (beta chain) was counted a single time. Antigen unknown. TCRdb's table, derived via immunoSEQ multiplex PCR, lists solely in-frame clones and lacks some. Of about 73,000 clones in the sample, less than 75% were seen once. This sample was included in a study of vaccination effects on CD4 cells after COVID-19. The CDR3 is made up of 13 amino acids. With 5 bases removed from V and 5 bases from J, the gap between germline ends came to 12 bases. Germline assignment: CDR1 SEHNR and CDR2 FQNEAQ (reference sequence). At the end of around 11 days of culture, CD4+ T cells were isolated. Vaccination of participants consisted of two doses of either the BNT162b2 or mRNA-1273 vaccine.

The TCR sequence derives from a human donor who received a COVID-19 vaccine. Sample: CD4+ T cells from PBMCs cultured without peptide, taken after COVID-19 vaccination. V usage is TRBV7-9 and J usage is TRBJ2-5; D not resolved. DNA for the CDR3: TGTGCCAGCAGCCAGACGGTTTGGGAGACCCAGTACTTC. Translating gives CASSQTVWETQYF.